The 26 T cell receptor beta chains reported below all come from one sample, sequenced in a study of blood T cell repertoires in COVID-19. TCRdb keeps only in-frame clones here, not all; method: immunoSEQ multiplex PCR. The table has 320,000 or so clones, roughly 90% seen once; the top ten hold approximately 5.5%. The sequenced sample consisted of PBMCs or T cells enriched from blood (not recorded which). These receptors were obtained from a man between 60 and 75 years old who had recovered from COVID-19.

The chain has TRBV24-1 and TRBJ2-1, with 7 bases aligning to TRBD1. The V gene end was trimmed by 3 bases and the J gene end by 5 bases; junction bases not matched to a gene: 9. Looked up from germline, CDR1 is KGHDR and CDR2 is SFDVKD. The CDR3 spans 16 residues. The CDR3 sequence is CATSDPQGLMHNEQFF. The CDR3 nucleotides read TGTGCCACCAGTGATCCACAGGGGCTCATGCACAATGAGCAGTTCTTC.

CDR3 amino acids: CASSHSVGGNTEAFF. The CDR3 nucleotides read TGTGCCAGCAGCCATTCGGTGGGGGGGAACACTGAAGCTTTCTTT. The chain has TRBV7-2 and TRBJ1-1, with D maybe TRBD1 (5 bases). Trimming pared 5 bases from V and 1 base from J, leaving 14 bases between. The CDR3 is made up of 15 amino acids. From germline, CDR1 is SGHTA and CDR2 FQGNSA.

This clone came up once. The chain links TRBV3-1 (or the pseudogene TRBV3-2) to TRBJ2-2, with D unresolved. CDR3 length: 13 residues. Trimming cost V 4 bases and J 1 base, with 4 bases left between them. Per the germline V gene, CDR1 is LGHDT and CDR2 is YNNKEL (reference sequence). CDR3 DNA: TGTGCCAGCAGCCTACAGAACACCGGGGAGCTGTTTTTT. Amino acid sequence: CASSLQNTGELFF.

This clone was observed once. This chain connects TRBV28 to TRBJ2-7, with TRBD2 matching 11 bases. The germline V gene has CDR1 MDHEN and CDR2 SYDVKM. CDR3 length: 15 residues. The trim removed 5 bases at V and 3 bases at J, leaving 6 bases unmatched. CDR3 sequence (DNA): TGTGCCAGCAGTCCCCTAGCGGGAGGAAACTACGAGCAGTACTTC. Residues: CASSPLAGGNYEQYF.

The genes are TRBV25-1 and TRBJ1-1; TRBD1 agrees at 9 bases. V gave up 5 bases and J gave up 6 bases; unmatched junction bases: 7. Per the germline V gene, CDR1 is MGHDK and CDR2 is SYGVNS. The CDR3 extends over 14 amino acids. The CDR3 DNA is TGTGCCAGCAGTCCGGGACAGGGACGTCCTGAAGCTTTCTTT. Protein sequence: CASSPGQGRPEAFF. The entire variable domain, with the rest obtained from reference TRBV25-1 and TRBJ1-1, is as follows: EADIYQTPRYLVIGTGKKITLECSQTMGHDKMYWYQQDPGMELHLIHYSYGVNSTEKGDLSSESTVSRIRTEHFPLTLESARPSHTSQYLCASSPGQGRPEAFFGQGTRLTVV.

The chain employs TRBV5-4 and TRBJ2-3; maybe TRBD1 (5 bases). V was clipped by 1 base and J by 3 bases, with 6 bases between them. CDR1 and CDR2 (germline): SGHNT, YYREEE (reference sequence). This CDR3 is 13 amino acids long. The CDR3: CASSLQGTDTQYF. In DNA, the CDR3 is TGTGCCAGCAGCTTGCAGGGTACAGATACGCAGTATTTT.

The chain couples TRBV2 to TRBJ1-4; 7 nucleotides line up with TRBD1. J was trimmed by 5 bases and V by 5 bases; bases with no gene match: 5. This CDR3 contains 14 residues. CDR1 is SNHLY and CDR2 is FYNNEI in the germline V gene. CDR3 residues: CASSYLTGNEKLFF. The DNA for the CDR3 is TGTGCCAGCAGTTACTTGACAGGGAATGAAAAACTGTTTTTT.

The CDR3 sequence is CASRSGLRGARTEAFF. CDR3 DNA: TGTGCCAGCAGGTCGGGCCTCAGGGGGGCGCGGACTGAAGCTTTCTTT. The chain joins TRBV11-2 to TRBJ1-1; the match to TRBD1 covers 7 bases. The trim removed 6 bases at V and 5 bases at J, leaving 15 bases unmatched. The V gene's germline CDR1 is SGHAT and CDR2 FQNNGV. The CDR3 extends over 16 amino acids.

The V and J genes are TRBV7-9 and TRBJ2-1; 8 nucleotides align to TRBD2. Trimming cost V 3 bases and J 1 base; bases outside gene matches: 11. Germline assignment: CDR1 SEHNR and CDR2 FQNEAQ (reference sequence). The CDR3 contains 18 residues. The CDR3 nucleotides are TGTGCCAGCAGCTTGAGAGGGAAGCGGGAGAGGTCCTACAATGAGCAGTTCTTC. Its protein is CASSLRGKRERSYNEQFF.

Comment on this clone: Other DNA sequences within the sample encode an identical CDR3. The chain carries TRBV5-1 and TRBJ2-7, with D perhaps matching TRBD2 (6 bases). Germline values: CDR1 SGHRS, CDR2 YFSETQ. The CDR3 length is 14 residues. The V end was cut by 2 bases, the J end by 0 bases, with 9 bases between. CDR3 amino acids: CASSLTGSSYEQYF. The CDR3 DNA is TGCGCCAGCAGCTTAACCGGGAGCTCCTACGAGCAGTACTTC. The full variable domain, with the rest looked up from reference TRBV5-1 and TRBJ2-7, is KAGVTQTPRYLIKTRGQQVTLSCSPISGHRSVSWYQQTPGQGLQFLFEYFSETQRNKGNFPGRFSGRQFSNSRSEMNVSTLELGDSALYLCASSLTGSSYEQYFGPGTRLTVT.

This sequence joins TRBV3-1 (or the pseudogene TRBV3-2) and TRBJ1-1; D may be TRBD1 (5 bases). Trimming took 2 bases from V and 0 from J, leaving 16 bases between them. Per germline, CDR1 LGHDT and CDR2 YNNKEL (reference sequence). This CDR3 region has 17 residues. The CDR3 here is CASSQFAAKQVNTEAFF. The DNA of the CDR3 is TGTGCCAGCAGCCAATTCGCCGCGAAACAGGTGAACACTGAAGCTTTCTTT.

This chain connects TRBV29-1 to TRBJ1-1; D is ambiguous. Looked up from germline, CDR1 is SQVTM and CDR2 is ANQGSEA. The CDR3 covers 10 residues. Trimming took 4 bases from V and 7 from J, leaving 7 bases between them. CDR3 nucleotides: TGCAGCGTTGTGGCAGGTGAAGCTTTCTTT. This gives the protein CSVVAGEAFF.

The chain links TRBV5-5 to TRBJ2-1, with TRBD2 matching over 11 bases. The trim removed 4 bases at V and 4 bases at J, leaving 7 bases unmatched. The CDR3 runs to 16 residues. CDR1 is SGHKS, CDR2 YYEKEE, per germline (reference sequence). CDR3 DNA: TGTGCCAGCAGCCTTCAACTAGCGGGGGAATACAATGAGCAGTTCTTC. This codes for CASSLQLAGEYNEQFF.

This chain uses TRBV2 with TRBJ2-3; TRBD2 matches at 7 bases. Trimming at V came to 8 bases and at J to 3 bases, leaving 14 bases not matched to a gene. The germline gives CDR1 SNHLY, CDR2 FYNNEI. The CDR3 is 16 residues long. CDR3 nucleotide sequence: TGTGCCAGCTTGAGGTATGGCGGGAGATCTACAGATACGCAGTATTTT. Its translation: CASLRYGGRSTDTQYF.

The V and J genes are TRBV20-1 and TRBJ1-2, with TRBD1 as a possible D gene (5 bases). Trimming removed 3 bases at V and 4 bases at J, with 15 bases between. The CDR3 totals 14 residues. Per germline, CDR1 DFQATT and CDR2 SNEGSKA (reference sequence). CDR3 nucleotides: TGCAGTGCTAGTCTCAGGGAAAGGGGCTATGGCTACACCTTC. Residues: CSASLRERGYGYTF.

CDR3 loop: CASSKPGQGTYEQYF. The CDR3 DNA is TGTGCCAGCAGTAAGCCGGGACAGGGAACCTACGAGCAGTACTTC. The chain joins TRBV28 to TRBJ2-7, with 9 bases aligning to TRBD1. This CDR3 is built from 15 residues. Trimming at V came to 5 bases and at J to 2 bases, leaving 7 bases not matched to a gene. Germline CDR1 is MDHEN and CDR2 is SYDVKM.

The rearrangement joins TRBV19 to TRBJ2-6; D is unresolved. CDR1 and CDR2 from the germline V gene are LNHDA and SQIVND (reference sequence). CDR3 size: 17 residues. Trimming took 7 bases from V and 0 from J, leaving 16 bases between them. CDR3 region: CASNFDIPYSGANVLTF. In DNA form, the CDR3 reads TGTGCCAGTAACTTTGATATCCCCTACTCTGGGGCCAACGTCCTGACTTTC.

The rearrangement uses TRBV5-1 and TRBJ2-5, with TRBD1 matching over 8 bases. Germline V CDR1 and CDR2: SGHRS, YFSETQ. The V segment lost 3 bases and the J segment 3 bases; nucleotides outside the gene matches: 10. The CDR3 spans 16 residues. In DNA form, the CDR3 reads TGCGCCAGCAGCTGGGGCAGGACAGGGCTTAAAGAGACCCAGTACTTC. As protein: CASSWGRTGLKETQYF.

This chain links TRBV6-5 with TRBJ2-7; TRBD1 might be the D (6 bases). CDR1 is MNHEY, CDR2 SVGAGI, per germline. This CDR3 has 15 residues. The V end lost 0 bases, the J end lost 2 bases, and 11 bases lay between the germline ends. The CDR3 region has the DNA TGTGCCAGCAGTTACTCTAACAGGGTAACCTACGAGCAGTACTTC. Its protein product is CASSYSNRVTYEQYF.

The chain has TRBV28 and TRBJ1-1; TRBD1 matches at 10 bases. The CDR3 is 18 residues long. V lost 5 bases, J lost 2 bases, and 14 bases stayed unmatched. Germline CDR1 and CDR2: MDHEN and SYDVKM. CDR3 sequence: CASSKRIATGGSNTEAFF. CDR3 coding DNA: TGTGCCAGCAGTAAGCGAATTGCGACAGGGGGCTCAAACACTGAAGCTTTCTTT.

This clone was recorded once. CDR3 DNA sequence: TGTGCCAGCAGTTACTCGAACAGGGGCACTGAAGCTTTCTTT. As protein: CASSYSNRGTEAFF. The rearrangement links TRBV6-5 to TRBJ1-1; 7 bases align to TRBD1. The CDR3 has 14 amino acids. Germline V gene data show CDR1 as MNHEY and CDR2 as SVGAGI. Unmatched junction bases numbered 2, after V lost 0 bases and J lost 4 bases.

This clone showed up just a few times. The genes are TRBV19 and TRBJ2-1, with 8 bases matching TRBD2. Trimming at V came to 7 bases and at J to 6 bases, leaving 11 bases not matched to a gene. This CDR3 is built from 15 residues. Per the germline V gene, CDR1 is LNHDA and CDR2 is SQIVND (reference sequence). As DNA, the CDR3 is TGTGCCAGTACCGTTGGAAGCGGGGGCCCCAATGAGCAGTTCTTC. Its translation is CASTVGSGGPNEQFF.

The V and J genes are TRBV2 and TRBJ2-7; D may be TRBD2 (6 bases). From germline, CDR1 is SNHLY and CDR2 FYNNEI. The CDR3 contains 14 residues. Trimming removed 5 bases from V and 3 bases from J, with 14 bases in between. CDR3 nucleotides: TGTGCCAGCAGTCTGGCGGGGAACGGCTACGAGCAGTACTTC. It yields the protein CASSLAGNGYEQYF.

This chain links TRBV5-4 with TRBJ2-3, with TRBD1 matching over 9 bases. The CDR3 is 14 residues long. The germline CDR1 and CDR2 sequences are SGHNT and YYREEE (reference sequence). The ends lost 0 bases at V and 4 bases at J; junction bases unmatched: 0. Here the CDR3 DNA reads TGTGCCAGCAGCTTGGGACAGGGGGCAGATACGCAGTATTTT. Its translation: CASSLGQGADTQYF.

This clone was counted between two and nine times. The genes are TRBV20-1 and TRBJ2-7; 7 bases align to TRBD2. CDR1 and CDR2 from the germline V gene are DFQATT and SNEGSKA (reference sequence). V was pared by 3 bases and J by 2 bases, with 7 bases of the junction left unmatched. The CDR3 spans 14 residues. The CDR3 region is CSASPSGPTYEQYF. The CDR3 nucleotides read TGCAGTGCTAGTCCTAGCGGTCCTACCTACGAGCAGTACTTC.

The chain combines TRBV19 with TRBJ1-5; a weak D match, TRBD1 (5 bases). This CDR3 comprises 15 residues. Germline CDR1 is LNHDA and CDR2 is SQIVND (reference sequence). V was clipped by 7 bases and J by 4 bases, with 17 bases between them. The CDR3 reads CASNGGDLLNQPQHF. The CDR3 nucleotides are TGTGCCAGTAACGGAGGGGACCTCTTAAATCAGCCCCAGCATTTT. Using reference TRBV19 and TRBJ1-5 for the parts outside the CDR3, the full variable domain is DGGITQSPKYLFRKEGQNVTLSCEQNLNHDAMYWYRQDPGQGLRLIYYSQIVNDFQKGDIAEGYSVSREKKESFPLTVTSAQKNPTAFYLCASNGGDLLNQPQHFGDGTRLSIL.